One and the same sample provided the 6 T cell receptor beta chains below, sequenced in a study of blood T cell repertoires in COVID-19. Sequenced by immunoSEQ multiplex PCR; TCRdb stores in-frame clones only, minus some. The table has roughly 130,000 clones, 84% seen once; the top ten hold around 12%. The source material was peripheral blood. These receptors all stem from a woman in her twenties or thirties who had recovered from COVID-19.

The J gene is TRBJ1-1, the V gene TRBV15; D might be TRBD1 (6 bases). The V and J ends lost 8 bases and 3 bases respectively, with 19 bases between them. Germline CDR1 LNHNV, CDR2 YYDKDF (reference sequence). CDR3 length equals 15 residues. This CDR3 reads CATSLGGPAYTEAFF. The CDR3 nucleotides are TGTGCCACCTCTCTAGGGGGACCCGCGTACACTGAAGCTTTCTTT.

The CDR3, as DNA: TGTGCCAGCAGCTTGGTAGCCGATACGCAGTATTTT. It is translated as CASSLVADTQYF. The V call is TRBV5-4, the J call TRBJ2-3; D not certain. The germline V gene has CDR1 SGHNT and CDR2 YYREEE (reference sequence). V dropped 0 bases and J dropped 6 bases, with 5 bases sitting between them. This CDR3 comprises 12 residues.

This clone was observed a handful of times. The V and J genes are TRBV19 and TRBJ1-5; D gene ambiguous. In germline, CDR1 is LNHDA, CDR2 SQIVND (reference sequence). The CDR3 runs 14 residues. Trimming took 5 bases from V and 3 from J, leaving 11 bases between them. CDR3 residues: CASSPRLHNQPQHF. The CDR3 region has the DNA TGTGCCAGTAGTCCCAGGCTCCACAATCAGCCCCAGCATTTT.

This rearrangement joins TRBV7-2 to TRBJ1-4, with 9 bases that match TRBD1. Germline V gives CDR1 SGHTA, CDR2 FQGNSA. The CDR3 consists of 16 residues. The V gene end was trimmed by 3 bases and the J gene end by 8 bases; junction bases not matched to a gene: 10. Here the CDR3 DNA reads TGTGCCAGCAGCTTGGACAGGGGTATTTTGGAAGAAAAACTGTTTTTT. Protein: CASSLDRGILEEKLFF.

This sequence joins TRBV12-3 or TRBV12-4 and TRBJ2-3; no clear D gene. The germline V and J ends were trimmed by 5 bases and 6 bases, with 9 bases remaining between them. The CDR3 spans 12 residues. DNA of the CDR3: TGTGCCAGCAGTATGAACGCGGATACGCAGTATTTT. This gives the protein CASSMNADTQYF.

This chain joins TRBV29-1 and TRBJ1-2; TRBD1 matches at 7 bases. This CDR3 region has 15 residues. Per germline, CDR1 SQVTM and CDR2 ANQGSEA. With V trimmed by 6 bases and J by 4 bases, 14 bases remained unmatched. The CDR3 nucleotides are TGCAGCGTACCCGGACAGGAAGCACCCTCCTATGGCTACACCTTC. It translates to CSVPGQEAPSYGYTF.